These T cell receptor beta chains were read from a single sample in a study of T cells in severe cutaneous drug reactions. TCRdb re-called the multiplex PCR reads and shows each CDR3 protein once, DNA omitted. The sample shows over 900 distinct CDR3 sequences, and more than 15% sits with its ten largest clones. Sequencing input: PBMCs. The receptor source for this set is a human donor with Stevens-Johnson syndrome, a severe cutaneous drug reaction. Each CDR3 is given with its conserved first and last residue. Rows give clone size only sometimes, using once, few, many, or a class for an expanded clone.

v_gene,abundance,j_gene,CDR3aa
TRBV28,hyperexpanded,TRBJ2-3,CASSLPRLAQSSTDTQYF
TRBV5-6,medium-sized,TRBJ2-3,CASSLVAEEADTQYF
TRBV24-1,medium-sized,TRBJ2-5,CATRYTQETQYF
TRBV12-3/TRBV12-4,NA,TRBJ2-2,CASSLAGQENTGELFF
TRBV6-1,large,TRBJ2-7,CASSDTGGGTYEQYF
TRBV6-6,large,TRBJ2-7,CASSYYTGTGTPYEQYF
TRBV19,medium-sized,TRBJ2-1,CASSRRPAWNEQFF
TRBV12-3/TRBV12-4,medium-sized,TRBJ1-1,CASSPGQGGATEAFF
TRBV3-1,medium-sized,TRBJ1-1,CASTRGNTEAFF
TRBV6-1,large,TRBJ2-7,CASSEGTYEQYF
TRBV18,medium-sized,TRBJ2-5,CASSPRGGPEETQYF
TRBV4-1,medium-sized,TRBJ2-3,CASSLLGTSVTDTQYF
TRBV28,large,TRBJ2-1,CASSLVMESSYNEQFF